The present T cell receptor beta chain was sequenced within a study of blood T cell repertoires in COVID-19. About the research overall: Samples taken during acute and convalescent COVID-19 were collected in the United States, Italy and Spain. Nucleic acid was either cDNA or gDNA, and it came from T cells, B-cell-depleted T cells, or PBMCs.

In the study's own analysis: Nucleated cell number was recorded as an estimate derived from reference gene primer amplification. The table came from immunoSEQ multiplex PCR; TCRdb's copy has only in-frame clones and leaves some out. V and J calls plus clone size are reproduced from that table; the DNA served to infer D and trimming. Of about 330,000 clones in the sample, about nine tenths are singletons; the top ten hold about 10%. Recruitment covered fewer than 25 US areas and drew participants whose ages spanned 18 to 89 years. The sequencing sample was made of PBMCs or T cells enriched from blood (not recorded which). The origin of this receptor is a woman aged 18-29 years who had recovered from COVID-19.

The CDR3 loop reads CASSPEDTVGYGYTF. The CDR3 nucleotides are TGTGCCAGCTCACCGGAAGACACGGTTGGCTATGGCTACACCTTC. V usage is TRBV18 and J usage is TRBJ1-2; D is undetermined. Germline V gene data show CDR1 as KGHSH and CDR2 as LQKENI. The CDR3 is 15 amino acids. The V end was cut by 3 bases, the J end by 4 bases, with 15 bases between. Using reference TRBV18 and TRBJ1-2 for the parts outside the CDR3, the full variable domain is NAGVMQNPRHLVRRRGQEARLRCSPMKGHSHVYWYRQLPEEGLKFMVYLQKENIIDESGMPKERFSAEFPKEGPSILRIQQVVRGDSAAYFCASSPEDTVGYGYTFGSGTRLTVV.